The 17 T cell receptor beta chains below come from one sample, sequenced in a study of blood T cell repertoires in COVID-19. Sequencing used immunoSEQ multiplex PCR; TCRdb keeps in-frame clones, though not all of them. The profile shows roughly 260,000 clones, more than 85% of them singletons. Sequenced material: peripheral blood. These receptors were obtained from a person in their late teens or twenties with COVID-19, enrolled during active disease.

The rearrangement joins TRBV5-8 to TRBJ1-5; a possible D gene is TRBD1 (6 bases). Germline lookup yields CDR1 SGHTS and CDR2 YDEGEE. The CDR3 extends over 16 amino acids. The V end lost 3 bases, the J end lost 1 base, and 14 bases lay between the germline ends. CDR3 sequence (DNA): TGTGCCAGCAGCTCAACAGGGCCTGAGAGCAATCAGCCCCAGCATTTT. Amino acids: CASSSTGPESNQPQHF.

The chain is built from TRBV7-2 and TRBJ2-7, with 7 bases matching TRBD1. CDR1 is SGHTA, CDR2 FQGNSA, per germline. The CDR3 runs 15 residues. After removal of 0 bases from V and 2 bases from J, the junction contained 4 bases not matched to a gene. The CDR3 is CASSLALGTAYEQYF. In DNA form, the CDR3 reads TGTGCCAGCAGCTTAGCCCTCGGGACAGCCTACGAGCAGTACTTC.

The rearrangement uses TRBV11-2 and TRBJ1-5, with D possibly being TRBD1 (6 bases). Trimming removed 4 bases from V and 2 bases from J, with 9 bases in between. The CDR3 extends over 14 amino acids. Looked up from germline, CDR1 is SGHAT and CDR2 is FQNNGV. The CDR3 DNA reads as TGTGCCAGCAGCTCAGGGGTGGGCAATCAGCCCCAGCATTTT. Translation: CASSSGVGNQPQHF. Complete variable domain (other parts from reference TRBV11-2 and TRBJ1-5): EAGVAQSPRYKIIEKRQSVAFWCNPISGHATLYWYQQILGQGPKLLIQFQNNGVVDDSQLPKDRFSAERLKGVDSTLKIQPAKLEDSAVYLCASSSGVGNQPQHFGDGTRLSIL.

The chain couples TRBV11-2 to TRBJ1-2, with TRBD1 identical over 10 bases. Germline CDR1 SGHAT, CDR2 FQNNGV. V lost 4 bases to trimming and J lost 4 bases; unmatched junction nucleotides: 18. The CDR3 consists of 19 residues. CDR3 DNA sequence: TGTGCCAGCAGCTCCTTTCCAACTCTAGGGACAGGGGCTTTCTATGGCTACACCTTC. Protein product: CASSSFPTLGTGAFYGYTF. The full variable domain, with the rest looked up from reference TRBV11-2 and TRBJ1-2, is EAGVAQSPRYKIIEKRQSVAFWCNPISGHATLYWYQQILGQGPKLLIQFQNNGVVDDSQLPKDRFSAERLKGVDSTLKIQPAKLEDSAVYLCASSSFPTLGTGAFYGYTFGSGTRLTVV.

The chain uses TRBV9 and TRBJ1-2; the D is unclear. There are 14 residues in the CDR3. V lost 0 bases, J lost 7 bases, and 13 bases lay in between. Germline V CDR1 and CDR2: SGDLS, YYNGEE. Written as DNA, the CDR3 is TGTGCCAGCAGCGTAGAACCGAGGGTTTCTGGCTACACCTTC. Translation: CASSVEPRVSGYTF.

This clone was counted a single time. J is TRBJ1-1 and V is TRBV6-5; the D gene is possibly TRBD1 (6 bases). This CDR3 has 14 amino acids. Trimming took off 6 bases at V and 1 base at J, with 12 bases between the two ends. Germline V gives CDR1 MNHEY, CDR2 SVGAGI. CDR3 bases: TGTGCCAGCAGGCAGGGGAACCAGAACACTGAAGCTTTCTTT. This sequence encodes CASRQGNQNTEAFF.

The chain is built from TRBV28 and TRBJ2-1; 10 positions match TRBD2. CDR3 size: 15 residues. In germline, CDR1 is MDHEN, CDR2 SYDVKM. V was pared by 5 bases and J by 7 bases, with 8 bases of the junction left unmatched. The CDR3 region has the DNA TGTGCCAGCAGTCTAGGGACTAGCGTATCGAATGAGCAGTTCTTC. Residues: CASSLGTSVSNEQFF.

The rearrangement uses TRBV11-2 and TRBJ2-2; D ambiguous. The length of the CDR3 is 15 residues. Germline V lookup: CDR1 SGHAT, CDR2 FQNNGV. The ends were cut back, 1 base at V and 1 base at J, with 7 bases in the middle. The CDR3 coding sequence is TGTGCCAGCAGCTTAGCCCAGATGAACACCGGGGAGCTGTTTTTT. As protein: CASSLAQMNTGELFF.

A note on this clone: Other DNA variants within this sample encode the same CDR3. J is TRBJ1-6 and V is TRBV27; 7 bases align to TRBD1. V dropped 5 bases and J dropped 7; count of bases not matched to a gene: 8. The CDR3 extends over 15 amino acids. From germline, CDR1 is MNHEY and CDR2 SMNVEV (reference sequence). DNA for the CDR3: TGTGCCAGCAGTCCCCGGACAGGTGGAAATTCACCCCTCCACTTT. Protein: CASSPRTGGNSPLHF.

The chain is built from TRBV3-1 (or the pseudogene TRBV3-2) and TRBJ2-7; 7 bases agree with TRBD2. The J segment lost 5 bases and the V segment lost 1 base, leaving 8 bases of the junction unmatched. Per the germline V gene, CDR1 is LGHDT and CDR2 is YNNKEL (reference sequence). This CDR3 spans 15 amino acids. This chain's CDR3 is CASSQAGGGADEQYF. CDR3 DNA: TGTGCCAGCAGCCAAGCGGGCGGGGGAGCTGACGAGCAGTACTTC.

CDR3 coding DNA: TGTGCCATCAGTAACAGGGATGAATCCGTAAACACTGAAGCTTTCTTT. Translated, it gives CAISNRDESVNTEAFF. The chain is built from TRBV10-3 and TRBJ1-1; D perhaps matches TRBD1 (6 bases). Germline V lookup: CDR1 ENHRY, CDR2 SYGVKD. Deletions cut 5 bases from V and 2 bases from J, with 18 bases between. This CDR3 contains 16 residues.

The V and J genes are TRBV4-3 and TRBJ2-6; D is possibly TRBD1 (5 bases). The CDR3 covers 19 residues. CDR1 LGHNA and CDR2 YSLEER come from the germline V gene. Trimming took off 0 bases at V and 0 bases at J, with 15 bases between the two ends. The CDR3 region has the DNA TGCGCCAGCAGCCAAGATAGTAGGGGTGGTAGCTCTGGGGCCAACGTCCTGACTTTC. It specifies CASSQDSRGGSSGANVLTF.

CDR3 in amino acids: CASSEAGGQETQYF. Here the CDR3 DNA reads TGTGCCAGCAGCGAAGCGGGAGGTCAAGAGACCCAGTACTTC. V usage is TRBV9 and J usage is TRBJ2-5, with 9 bases lining up with TRBD2. The CDR3 is made up of 14 amino acids. The junction had 2 bases not matched to a gene; V was cut back by 3 bases and J by 2 bases. Germline V CDR1 and CDR2: SGDLS, YYNGEE.

This chain joins TRBV11-2 and TRBJ1-4, with D maybe TRBD1 (5 bases). Germline loops: CDR1 SGHAT, CDR2 FQNNGV. V dropped 10 bases and J dropped 0 bases, with 9 bases sitting between them. This CDR3 has 13 residues. CDR3: CATGGPTNEKLFF. The DNA of the CDR3 is TGTGCCACCGGGGGTCCAACTAATGAAAAACTGTTTTTT.

This clone turned up a few times. The chain combines TRBV27 with TRBJ2-1; TRBD2 matches 8 bases. The CDR3 runs 16 residues. Trimming removed 6 bases from V and 7 bases from J; junction bases left unmatched: 14. The V gene's germline CDR1 is MNHEY and CDR2 SMNVEV (reference sequence). CDR3 DNA sequence: TGTGCCAGCAGGCCTCGGAGCGGGAGTAGGGGGAATGAGCAGTTCTTC. As protein: CASRPRSGSRGNEQFF.

V is TRBV5-6 and J is TRBJ2-5; the match to TRBD2 covers 9 bases. J lost 5 bases, V lost 0 bases, and 11 bases had no gene match. CDR1 is SGHDT and CDR2 is YYEEEE in the germline V gene. The CDR3 has 17 residues. CDR3 DNA sequence: TGTGCCAGCAGCTTGGGGGTTAGCGGGAGAGAGGGGGAGACCCAGTACTTC. This codes for CASSLGVSGREGETQYF.

The chain employs TRBV16 and TRBJ1-5; the match to TRBD1 covers 9 bases. The CDR3 is 19 amino acids. The trim removed 3 bases at V and 1 base at J, leaving 13 bases unmatched. CDR1 KGHSY and CDR2 FQNENV come from the germline V gene. CDR3 sequence (DNA): TGTGCCAGCAGCCAGACACCGGGACAGGGATATGGGAGCAATCAGCCCCAGCATTTT. It yields the protein CASSQTPGQGYGSNQPQHF.